This T cell receptor beta chain stems from a study of regulatory T cells in long-lasting Graves disease. For this clonotype: Antigen unknown.

Findings of the study overall: Clonotypes that were public and shared totalled about 2,500 in persistent patients versus 966 in new patients.

This sample's time point: newly diagnosed GD, antithyroid drugs for less than 3 months. After RNA was extracted from PBMCs, the TCR library was made from it. Investigators report Graves' disease was diagnosed under American Thyroid Association guidelines. HTBI primers from iRepertoire and Arm-PCR of CDR3 regions yielded the TCR beta libraries. TCRdb re-called the multiplex PCR reads with MiXCR, one entry per CDR3 protein. Among approximately 460,000 distinct CDR3 sequences, roughly 17% were seen once, and the ten largest hold roughly a tenth. Trimming cost V 0 bases and J 6 bases, with 12 bases left between them. Germline V gives CDR1 SEHNR, CDR2 FQNEAQ (reference sequence). The CDR3 loop spans 16 amino acids. The same sample was also studied in work on T cells in Graves' hyperthyroidism and ophthalmopathy. As that report states: HTBI primers were employed in a first-round RT-PCR of the TCR CDR3.

This clonotype was sampled from a woman aged 30 to 39 with Graves disease. This specimen consisted of peripheral blood mononuclear cells (PBMCs), obtained at new diagnosis, from a patient treated with antithyroid drugs. This chain links TRBV7-9 with TRBJ1-6; D is possibly TRBD1 (5 bases). The CDR3 loop is CASSLASLGPNSPLHF. CDR3 nucleotide sequence: TGTGCCAGCAGCTTAGCCTCCCTGGGACCTAATTCACCCCTCCACTTT. The variable domain in full, completed from reference TRBV7-9 and TRBJ1-6, reads DTGVSQNPRHKITKRGQNVTFRCDPISEHNRLYWYRQTLGQGPEFLTYFQNEAQLEKSRLLSDRFSAERPKGSFSTLEIQRTEQGDSAMYLCASSLASLGPNSPLHFGNGTRLTVT.